The T cell receptor beta chain under discussion was sequenced for a study of tissue T cells after allogeneic stem cell transplantation. Background on the study: Steroid-refractory graft-versus-host disease after allogeneic hematopoietic cell transplant qualified adults for prospective research-autopsy enrollment. General observations from the study: Blood and spleen captured only part of the tissue TCR repertoire.

Trimming pared 2 bases from V and 14 bases from J, leaving 19 bases between. In germline, CDR1 is LGHDT, CDR2 YNNKEL (reference sequence). The CDR3 totals 15 residues. In regard to this clone: Its antigen is unidentified.

Assay used: immunoSEQ multiplex PCR; TCRdb lists only in-frame clones, some missing. The table shows roughly 25,000 clones, with around 90% occurring only once. The V call is TRBV3-1 (or the pseudogene TRBV3-2), the J call TRBJ1-6; the D is unclear. This clonotype was obtained from a male donor aged 60 or over who later had graft-versus-host disease after an allogeneic stem cell transplant. This material consisted of blood, taken before transplantation. In nucleotides, the CDR3 is TGTGCCAGCAGCCAATCGGCATGGGTTAATCAAGCCCTCCACTTT. Amino acids: CASSQSAWVNQALHF.